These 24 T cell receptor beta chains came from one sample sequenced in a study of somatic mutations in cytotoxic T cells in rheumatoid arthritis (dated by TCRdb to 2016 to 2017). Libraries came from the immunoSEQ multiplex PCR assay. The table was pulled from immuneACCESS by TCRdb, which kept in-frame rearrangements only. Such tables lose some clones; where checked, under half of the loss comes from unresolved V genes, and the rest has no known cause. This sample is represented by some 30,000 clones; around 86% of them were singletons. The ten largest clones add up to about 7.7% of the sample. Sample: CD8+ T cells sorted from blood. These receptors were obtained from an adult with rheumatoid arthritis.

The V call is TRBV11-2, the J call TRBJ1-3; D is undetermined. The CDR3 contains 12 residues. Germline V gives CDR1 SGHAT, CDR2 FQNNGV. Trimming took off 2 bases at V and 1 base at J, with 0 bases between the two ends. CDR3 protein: CASSLSGNTIYF. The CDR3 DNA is TGTGCCAGCAGCTTATCTGGAAACACCATATATTTT.

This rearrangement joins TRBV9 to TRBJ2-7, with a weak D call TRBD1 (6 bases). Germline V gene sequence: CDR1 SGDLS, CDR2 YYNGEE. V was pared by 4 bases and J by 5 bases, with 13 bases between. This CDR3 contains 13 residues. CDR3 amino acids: CASSHGQKDEQYF. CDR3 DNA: TGTGCCAGCAGCCACGGACAGAAGGACGAGCAGTACTTC.

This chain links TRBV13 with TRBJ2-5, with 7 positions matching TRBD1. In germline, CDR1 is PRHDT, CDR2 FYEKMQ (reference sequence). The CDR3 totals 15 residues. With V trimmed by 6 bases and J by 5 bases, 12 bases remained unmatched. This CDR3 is CASRPWKGAGETQYF. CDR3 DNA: TGTGCCAGCAGACCCTGGAAGGGGGCCGGGGAGACCCAGTACTTC.

The CDR3 protein is CASSPLAGGSYEQYF. The CDR3 coding sequence is TGTGCCAGCAGCCCGTTAGCGGGAGGCTCCTACGAGCAGTACTTC. J is TRBJ2-7 and V is TRBV6-5; 10 nucleotides line up with TRBD2. The V segment lost 6 bases and the J segment 0 bases; nucleotides outside the gene matches: 5. Germline-derived CDR1 and CDR2 are MNHEY and SVGAGI. The CDR3 length is 15 residues.

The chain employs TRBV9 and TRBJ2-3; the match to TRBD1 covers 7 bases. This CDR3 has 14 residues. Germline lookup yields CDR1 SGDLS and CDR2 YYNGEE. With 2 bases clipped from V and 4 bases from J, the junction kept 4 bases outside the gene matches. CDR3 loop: CASSVKGGADTQYF. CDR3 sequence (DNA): TGTGCCAGCAGCGTTAAAGGGGGCGCAGATACGCAGTATTTT.

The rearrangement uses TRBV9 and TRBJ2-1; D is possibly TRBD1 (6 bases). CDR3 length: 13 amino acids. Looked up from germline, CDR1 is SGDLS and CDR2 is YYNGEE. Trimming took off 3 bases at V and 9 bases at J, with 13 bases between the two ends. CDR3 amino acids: CASSGRVGGEQFF. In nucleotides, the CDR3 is TGTGCCAGCAGCGGTCGTGTAGGGGGTGAGCAGTTCTTC.

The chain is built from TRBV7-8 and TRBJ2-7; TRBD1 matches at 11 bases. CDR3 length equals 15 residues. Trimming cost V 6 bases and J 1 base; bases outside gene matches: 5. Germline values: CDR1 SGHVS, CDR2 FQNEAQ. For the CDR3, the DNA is TGTGCCAGCAGACTCGGGACAGGGGGTTCCTACGAGCAGTACTTC. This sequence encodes CASRLGTGGSYEQYF.

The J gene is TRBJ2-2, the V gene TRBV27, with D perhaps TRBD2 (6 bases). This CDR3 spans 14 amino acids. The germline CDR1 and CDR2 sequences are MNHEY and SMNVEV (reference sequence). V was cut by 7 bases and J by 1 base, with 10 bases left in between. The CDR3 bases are TGTGCCAGCACACCGGGACTGAACACCGGGGAGCTGTTTTTT. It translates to CASTPGLNTGELFF.

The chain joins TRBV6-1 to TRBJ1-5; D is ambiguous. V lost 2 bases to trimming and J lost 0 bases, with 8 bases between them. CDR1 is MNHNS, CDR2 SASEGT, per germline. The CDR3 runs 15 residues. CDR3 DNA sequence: TGTGCCAGCAGTGAACCGGACTATAGCAATCAGCCCCAGCATTTT. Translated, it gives CASSEPDYSNQPQHF.

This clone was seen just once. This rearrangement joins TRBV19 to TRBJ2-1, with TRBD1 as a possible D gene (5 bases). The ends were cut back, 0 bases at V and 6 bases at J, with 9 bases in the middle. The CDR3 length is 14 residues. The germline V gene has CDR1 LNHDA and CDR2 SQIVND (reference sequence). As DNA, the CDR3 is TGTGCCAGTAGTATAGATCAAGGGGTCAATGAGCAGTTCTTC. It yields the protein CASSIDQGVNEQFF.

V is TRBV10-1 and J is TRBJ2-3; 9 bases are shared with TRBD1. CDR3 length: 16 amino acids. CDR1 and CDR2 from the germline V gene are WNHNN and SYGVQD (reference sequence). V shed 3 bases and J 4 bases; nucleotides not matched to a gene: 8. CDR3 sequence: CASSDPDRGEPDTQYF. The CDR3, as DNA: TGCGCCAGCAGTGACCCCGACAGGGGGGAACCAGATACGCAGTATTTT.

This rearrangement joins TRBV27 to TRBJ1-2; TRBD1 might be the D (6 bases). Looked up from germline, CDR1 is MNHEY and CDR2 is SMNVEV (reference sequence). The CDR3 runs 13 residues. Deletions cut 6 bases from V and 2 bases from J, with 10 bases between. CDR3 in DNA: TGTGCCAGCAGACCCACAGGGAACTATGGCTACACCTTC. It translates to CASRPTGNYGYTF.

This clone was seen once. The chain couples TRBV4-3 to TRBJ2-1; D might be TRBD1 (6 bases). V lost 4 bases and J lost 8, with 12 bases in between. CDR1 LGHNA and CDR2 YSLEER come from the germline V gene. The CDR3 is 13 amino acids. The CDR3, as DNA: TGCGCCAGCAGCCCTCCTGGGGGCGATGAGCAGTTCTTC. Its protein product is CASSPPGGDEQFF.

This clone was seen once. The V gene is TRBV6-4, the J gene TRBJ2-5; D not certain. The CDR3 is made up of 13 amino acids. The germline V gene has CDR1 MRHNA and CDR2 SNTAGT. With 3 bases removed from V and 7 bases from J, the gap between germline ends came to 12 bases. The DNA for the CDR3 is TGTGCCAGCAGTGATGGGGATCACGGGACCCAGTACTTC. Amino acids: CASSDGDHGTQYF.

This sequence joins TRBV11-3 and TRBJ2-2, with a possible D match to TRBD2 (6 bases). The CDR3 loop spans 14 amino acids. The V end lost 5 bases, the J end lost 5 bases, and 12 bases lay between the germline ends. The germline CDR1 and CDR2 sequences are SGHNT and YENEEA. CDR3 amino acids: CASSPWGETGELFF. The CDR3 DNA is TGTGCCAGCAGCCCCTGGGGGGAGACCGGGGAGCTGTTTTTT.

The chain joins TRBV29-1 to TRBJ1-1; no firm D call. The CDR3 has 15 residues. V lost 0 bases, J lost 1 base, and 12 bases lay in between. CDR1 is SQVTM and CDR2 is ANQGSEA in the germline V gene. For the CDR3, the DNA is TGCAGCGTTGAAGATTCCGATCCCTCGAACACTGAAGCTTTCTTT. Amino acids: CSVEDSDPSNTEAFF.

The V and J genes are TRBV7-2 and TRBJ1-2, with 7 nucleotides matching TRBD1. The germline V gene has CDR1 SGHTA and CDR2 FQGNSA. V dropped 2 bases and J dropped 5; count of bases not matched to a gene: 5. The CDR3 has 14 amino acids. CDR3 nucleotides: TGTGCCAGCAGCTTAACGGACAGGACTTATGGCTACACCTTC. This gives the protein CASSLTDRTYGYTF. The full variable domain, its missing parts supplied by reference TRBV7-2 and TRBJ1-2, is GAGVSQSPSNKVTEKGKDVELRCDPISGHTALYWYRQSLGQGLEFLIYFQGNSAPDKSGLPSDRFSAERTGGSVSTLTIQRTQQEDSAVYLCASSLTDRTYGYTFGSGTRLTVV.

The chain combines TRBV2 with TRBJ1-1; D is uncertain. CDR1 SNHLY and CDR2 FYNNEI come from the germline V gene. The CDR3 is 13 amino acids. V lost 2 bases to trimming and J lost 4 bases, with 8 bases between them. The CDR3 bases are TGTGCCAGCAGTGAATACCGGGTCACTGAAGCTTTCTTT. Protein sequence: CASSEYRVTEAFF.

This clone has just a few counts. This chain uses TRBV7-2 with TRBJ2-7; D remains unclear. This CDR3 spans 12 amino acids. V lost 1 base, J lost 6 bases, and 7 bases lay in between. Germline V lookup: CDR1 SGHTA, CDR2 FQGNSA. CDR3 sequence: CASSLGSSEQYF. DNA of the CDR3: TGTGCCAGCAGCTTAGGGAGCTCCGAGCAGTACTTC.

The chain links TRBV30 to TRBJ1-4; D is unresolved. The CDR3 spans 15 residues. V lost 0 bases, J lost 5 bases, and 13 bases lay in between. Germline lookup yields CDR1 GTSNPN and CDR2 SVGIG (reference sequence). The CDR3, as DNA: TGTGCCTGGAGTGTACTACAGAGAGACAATGAAAAACTGTTTTTT. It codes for CAWSVLQRDNEKLFF.

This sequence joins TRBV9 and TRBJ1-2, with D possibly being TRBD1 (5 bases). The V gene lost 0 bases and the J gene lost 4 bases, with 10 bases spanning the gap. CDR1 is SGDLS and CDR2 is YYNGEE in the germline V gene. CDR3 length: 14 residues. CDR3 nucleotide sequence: TGTGCCAGCAGCGTAGGGGACCCCGGCTATGGCTACACCTTC. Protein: CASSVGDPGYGYTF. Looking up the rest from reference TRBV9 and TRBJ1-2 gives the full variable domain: DSGVTQTPKHLITATGQRVTLRCSPRSGDLSVYWYQQSLDQGLQFLIQYYNGEERAKGNILERFSAQQFPDLHSELNLSSLELGDSALYFCASSVGDPGYGYTFGSGTRLTVV.

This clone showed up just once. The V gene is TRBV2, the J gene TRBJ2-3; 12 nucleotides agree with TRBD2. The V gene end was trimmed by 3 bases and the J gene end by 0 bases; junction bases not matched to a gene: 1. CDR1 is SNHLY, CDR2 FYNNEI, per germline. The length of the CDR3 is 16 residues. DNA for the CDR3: TGTGCCAGCAGTGAGGGACTAGCGGGTAGCACAGATACGCAGTATTTT. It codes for CASSEGLAGSTDTQYF.

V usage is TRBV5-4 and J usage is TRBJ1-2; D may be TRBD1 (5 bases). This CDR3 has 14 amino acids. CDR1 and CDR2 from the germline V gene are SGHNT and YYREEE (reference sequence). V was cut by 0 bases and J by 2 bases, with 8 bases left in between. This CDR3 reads CASSLVGENYGYTF. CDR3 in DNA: TGTGCCAGCAGCTTGGTAGGGGAAAACTATGGCTACACCTTC.

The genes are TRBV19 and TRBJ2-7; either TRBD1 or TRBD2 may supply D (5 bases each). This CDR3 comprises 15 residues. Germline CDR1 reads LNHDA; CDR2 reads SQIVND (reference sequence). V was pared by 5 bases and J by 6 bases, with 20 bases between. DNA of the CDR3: TGTGCCAGTAGTTCGGACCGGGACGGCGGATTCGAGCAGTACTTC. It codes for CASSSDRDGGFEQYF.